This TCR beta chain was profiled in a study of blood T cells in healthy people across ages. Through a sample-barcoded 5' primer and a J-beta primer mix, a second PCR was run for about 6 to 11 cycles. Every sample produced at least 3 million CDR3-containing paired-end reads. A single record per CDR3 protein comes from TCRdb applying MiXCR to the 5' RACE reads. This table holds about 800,000 distinct CDR3 sequences, about 25% found once. This clonotype was seen only a few times. This same sample was also taken into another study, of T cells of mothers and their children. As that report states: The donors comprised over 5 children and their three healthy Caucasian mothers. Sample barcodes and 2-4 random nucleotides came from the second PCR's M1S primer. Thymic selection shapes TCR recombination output in related pairs, and it does so similarly in unrelated pairs.

The sequencing sample was made of blood. The receptor was derived from a boy aged 10-17 years in good health.

In DNA, the CDR3 is TGTGCCAGCAGCTCGGGGGTGGGGCAGGGTGAGCAGTTCTTC. It specifies CASSSGVGQGEQFF. The gene calls are TRBV12-3 or TRBV12-4 and TRBJ2-1, with D tentatively TRBD2 (6 bases). The CDR3 runs 14 residues. V lost 6 bases, J lost 9 bases, and 18 bases lay in between.